A single sample gave rise to the 21 T cell receptor beta chains below, sequenced in a study of cytomegalovirus exposure and HLA in healthy donors. The PCR was carried out with 60 Vbeta primers and 13 Jbeta primers. Profiled with immunoSEQ multiplex PCR; TCRdb holds only in-frame clones, not every one. The sample yields under 200,000 clones, just over 75% seen once. The sequenced material came from PBMCs. All receptors come from a woman aged 25 to 39 in good health and CMV-seropositive.

This clone was counted once. The chain carries TRBV21-1 and TRBJ2-5; the table calls TRBD2, which could not be checked here. TRBV21-1 is designated a pseudogene. The CDR3 loop spans 13 amino acids. The CDR3 sequence is CASSMGRGETQYF. CDR3 sequence (DNA): TGTGCCAGCAGCATGGGCCGAGGGGAGACCCAGTACTTC.

V usage is TRBV7-6 and J usage is TRBJ1-1; D is uncertain. The CDR3 sequence is 14 residues long. CDR1 is SGHVS and CDR2 is FNYEAQ in the germline V gene. Trimming shortened V by 1 base and J by 1 base, and 7 bases separated the two germline ends. The CDR3 DNA sequence: TGTGCCAGCAGCTTAGGTGAGTGGAACACTGAAGCTTTCTTT. Its translation is CASSLGEWNTEAFF. The full variable domain, with the rest looked up from reference TRBV7-6 and TRBJ1-1, is GAGVSQSPRYKVTKRGQDVALRCDPISGHVSLYWYRQALGQGPEFLTYFNYEAQQDKSGLPNDRFSAERPEGSISTLTIQRTEQRDSAMYRCASSLGEWNTEAFFGQGTRLTVV.

Only one count was recorded for this clone. This chain joins TRBV5-4 and TRBJ1-1; 9 bases are shared with TRBD1. From germline, CDR1 is SGHNT and CDR2 YYREEE (reference sequence). The CDR3 totals 14 residues. The trim removed 6 bases at V and 3 bases at J, leaving 6 bases unmatched. The chain's CDR3 is CASNKQGADTEAFF. The CDR3 DNA reads as TGTGCCAGCAACAAACAGGGGGCGGACACTGAAGCTTTCTTT.

J is TRBJ2-5 and V is TRBV27; 7 bases fit TRBD1. CDR1 is MNHEY, CDR2 SMNVEV, per germline (reference sequence). The V segment lost 6 bases and the J segment 4 bases; nucleotides outside the gene matches: 14. This CDR3 has 16 amino acids. As DNA, the CDR3 is TGTGCCAGCAGCGTCTTTGGGACAGCCCGAAGAGAGACCCAGTACTTC. Amino acids: CASSVFGTARRETQYF.

The chain couples TRBV30 to TRBJ1-4; 7 bases fit TRBD1. The CDR3 consists of 15 residues. Trimming cost V 2 bases and J 0 bases; bases outside gene matches: 3. Per germline, CDR1 GTSNPN and CDR2 SVGIG (reference sequence). For the CDR3, the DNA is TGTGCCTGGAGTCGGGACAGACCAACTAATGAAAAACTGTTTTTT. Amino acids: CAWSRDRPTNEKLFF.

The CDR3 DNA sequence: TGTGCCAGCAGCCCGGCAGGGAGGCTGGCCTACGAGCAGTACTTC. This gives the protein CASSPAGRLAYEQYF. This chain joins TRBV9 and TRBJ2-7, with D maybe TRBD2 (6 bases). V lost 4 bases and J lost 2, with 16 bases in between. Germline CDR1 SGDLS, CDR2 YYNGEE. The CDR3 spans 15 residues.

V gene TRBV4-3 combines with J gene TRBJ2-5; TRBD2 agrees at 8 bases. Germline V gene data show CDR1 as LGHNA and CDR2 as YSLEER. V shed 1 base, J shed 1 base, and the junction held 5 bases outside the gene matches. There are 16 residues in the CDR3. CDR3 residues: CASSQASGGLQETQYF. The CDR3 DNA is TGCGCCAGCAGCCAAGCCAGCGGGGGTCTCCAAGAGACCCAGTACTTC.

The CDR3 region has the DNA TGTGCCAGCAGTGCCTGGGACAGGGTGGCCACTGAAGCTTTCTTT. Protein: CASSAWDRVATEAFF. The J gene is TRBJ1-1, the V gene TRBV6-5, with 9 bases fitting TRBD1. The V and J ends lost 5 bases and 4 bases, in that order; junction bases with no gene match: 8. Germline V gene lookup returns CDR1 MNHEY and CDR2 SVGAGI. The CDR3 loop spans 15 amino acids.

V gene TRBV5-1 combines with J gene TRBJ2-3; the D gene is possibly TRBD1 (5 bases). CDR1 and CDR2 from the germline V gene are SGHRS and YFSETQ. This CDR3 has 13 residues. V was pared by 5 bases and J by 4 bases, with 11 bases between. Here the CDR3 reads CASSQFRADTQYF. CDR3 coding DNA: TGCGCCAGCAGTCAGTTCAGGGCAGATACGCAGTATTTT.

The chain has TRBV4-3 and TRBJ1-5; no reliable D call. V was shortened by 1 base and J by 9 bases, with 13 bases between the two germline ends. CDR1 is LGHNA, CDR2 YSLEER, per germline. The CDR3 runs 14 residues. The CDR3: CASSQVVAAGPQHF. DNA for the CDR3: TGCGCCAGCAGCCAAGTCGTCGCCGCGGGGCCCCAGCATTTT.

This clone was observed a few times. The chain combines TRBV7-2 with TRBJ2-7, with 8 bases matching TRBD2. The V and J ends lost 2 bases and 5 bases, in that order; junction bases with no gene match: 14. Germline V CDR1 and CDR2: SGHTA, FQGNSA. The CDR3 runs to 17 residues. As DNA, the CDR3 is TGTGCCAGCAGCTTATTGCAAGGGTACCGGGGGGGCAACGAGCAGTACTTC. It translates to CASSLLQGYRGGNEQYF.

This chain links TRBV29-1 with TRBJ2-2, with 9 bases matching TRBD1. CDR1 is SQVTM, CDR2 ANQGSEA, per germline. V shed 7 bases, J shed 4 bases, and the junction held 13 bases outside the gene matches. The CDR3 is 16 amino acids. For the CDR3, the DNA is TGCAGCGCCGCTAGGCCGGGACAGGGCTCCACCGGGGAGCTGTTTTTT. Translated: CSAARPGQGSTGELFF.

This chain uses TRBV6-5 with TRBJ1-4; tentative D call: TRBD1 (5 bases). The V end was cut by 5 bases, the J end by 8 bases, with 15 bases between. The germline gives CDR1 MNHEY, CDR2 SVGAGI. CDR3 length equals 14 residues. The CDR3 DNA sequence: TGTGCCAGCAGTCCCGGTGGGGGAGGCGAAAAACTGTTTTTT. It codes for CASSPGGGGEKLFF.

The chain's CDR3 is CASSRTSPNNEQFF. CDR3 coding DNA: TGTGCCAGCAGCCGGACTAGCCCCAACAATGAGCAGTTCTTC. The chain carries TRBV28 and TRBJ2-1; 8 bases map to TRBD2. Germline V CDR1 and CDR2: MDHEN, SYDVKM. The ends lost 6 bases at V and 5 bases at J; junction bases unmatched: 6. The CDR3 is 14 residues long. Combining the CDR3 with reference TRBV28 and TRBJ2-1 gives the whole variable domain DVKVTQSSRYLVKRTGEKVFLECVQDMDHENMFWYRQDPGLGLRLIYFSYDVKMKEKGDIPEGYSVSREKKERFSLILESASTNQTSMYLCASSRTSPNNEQFFGPGTRLTVL.

The V gene is TRBV9, the J gene TRBJ2-3; tentatively, D is TRBD2 (5 bases). The CDR3 loop spans 16 amino acids. The ends were cut back, 2 bases at V and 3 bases at J, with 16 bases in the middle. CDR1 and CDR2 (germline): SGDLS, YYNGEE. CDR3 region: CASSVAGDPPTDTQYF. In DNA, the CDR3 is TGTGCCAGCAGCGTGGCGGGTGATCCCCCAACAGATACGCAGTATTTT.

V usage is TRBV5-3 and J usage is TRBJ1-4; D perhaps matches TRBD1 (6 bases). TRBV5-3 falls under the ORF class, with uncertain function. The ends were cut back, 4 bases at V and 4 bases at J, with 8 bases in the middle. This CDR3 spans 13 amino acids. The CDR3 region is CARSRQDNEKLFF. CDR3 DNA: TGTGCCAGAAGCCGACAGGATAATGAAAAACTGTTTTTT.

The rearrangement links TRBV18 to TRBJ2-5, with 8 bases identical to TRBD1. This CDR3 has 13 amino acids. The germline V gene has CDR1 KGHSH and CDR2 LQKENI. V trimming: 4 bases; J trimming: 7 bases; junction bases outside the gene matches: 5. As DNA, the CDR3 is TGTGCCAGCTCACGGGACACAGGGGGGACCCAGTACTTC. Amino acid sequence: CASSRDTGGTQYF.

The CDR3 nucleotides are TGTGCCAGCAAAATACAGGGTTTCACCGGGGAGCTGTTTTTT. The encoded protein is CASKIQGFTGELFF. The chain employs TRBV7-2 and TRBJ2-2; a possible D gene is TRBD1 (6 bases). The CDR3 loop spans 14 amino acids. The germline CDR1 and CDR2 sequences are SGHTA and FQGNSA. V lost 7 bases, J lost 4 bases, and 13 bases lay in between.

The chain joins TRBV2 to TRBJ2-5, with TRBD1 matching over 8 bases. The J call may be incorrect, as the DNA end agrees better with TRBJ2-7. CDR3 length equals 13 residues. Germline V CDR1 and CDR2: SNHLY, FYNNEI. CDR3 residues: CASNAGGFYEQYF. The CDR3 DNA reads as TGTGCCAGCAACGCAGGGGGCTTCTACGAGCAGTACTTC.

The CDR3 sequence is CASSPRVPGGDEKLFF. The CDR3, as DNA: TGTGCCAGCTCGCCCAGGGTACCTGGGGGGGATGAAAAACTGTTTTTT. The chain is built from TRBV18 and TRBJ1-4; D might be TRBD1 (5 bases). The CDR3 totals 16 residues. Trimming stripped 6 bases from V and 6 bases from J, with 20 bases between. CDR1 and CDR2 (germline): KGHSH, LQKENI.

This clone has just one count. The V call is TRBV18, the J call TRBJ2-1; no clear D. The CDR3 is made up of 15 amino acids. Looked up from germline, CDR1 is KGHSH and CDR2 is LQKENI. V lost 3 bases and J lost 8, with 17 bases in between. In DNA, the CDR3 is TGTGCCAGCTCACCCTACGGCCCGCTAGACTATGAGCAGTTCTTC. Its protein product is CASSPYGPLDYEQFF.